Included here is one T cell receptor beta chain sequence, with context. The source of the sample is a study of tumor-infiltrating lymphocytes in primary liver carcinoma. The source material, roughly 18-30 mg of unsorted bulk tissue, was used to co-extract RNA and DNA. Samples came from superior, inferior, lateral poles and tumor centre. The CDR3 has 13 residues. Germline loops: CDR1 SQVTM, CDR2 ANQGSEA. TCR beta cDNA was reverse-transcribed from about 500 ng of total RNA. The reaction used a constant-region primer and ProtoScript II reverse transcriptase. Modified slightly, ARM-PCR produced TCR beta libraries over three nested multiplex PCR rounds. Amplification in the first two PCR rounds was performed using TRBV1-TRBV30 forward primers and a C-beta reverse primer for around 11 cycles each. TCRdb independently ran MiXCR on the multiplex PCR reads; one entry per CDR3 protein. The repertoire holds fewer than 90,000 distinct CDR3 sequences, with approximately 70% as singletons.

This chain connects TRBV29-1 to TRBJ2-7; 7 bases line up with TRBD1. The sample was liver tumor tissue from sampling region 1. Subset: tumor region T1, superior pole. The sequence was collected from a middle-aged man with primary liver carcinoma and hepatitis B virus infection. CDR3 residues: CSVIGQAAYEQYF. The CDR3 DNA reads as TGCAGTGTTATCGGACAGGCCGCCTACGAGCAGTACTTC.